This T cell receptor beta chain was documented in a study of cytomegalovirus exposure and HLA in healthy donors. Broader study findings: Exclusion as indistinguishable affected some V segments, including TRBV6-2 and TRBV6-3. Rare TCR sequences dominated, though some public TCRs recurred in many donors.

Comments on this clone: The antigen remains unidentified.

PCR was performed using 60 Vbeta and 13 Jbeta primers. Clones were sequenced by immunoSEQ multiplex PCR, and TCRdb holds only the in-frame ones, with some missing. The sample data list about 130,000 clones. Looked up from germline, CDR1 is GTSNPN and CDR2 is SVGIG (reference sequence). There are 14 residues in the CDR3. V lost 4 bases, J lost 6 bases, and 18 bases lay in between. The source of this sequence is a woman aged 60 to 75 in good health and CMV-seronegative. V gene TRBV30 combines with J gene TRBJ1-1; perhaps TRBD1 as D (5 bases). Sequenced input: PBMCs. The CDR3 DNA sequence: TGTGCCTGGACCCGGGGGTTAGTAAAACCTGAAGCTTTCTTT. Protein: CAWTRGLVKPEAFF.